The 5 T cell receptor beta chains given below trace back to one sample, sequenced in a study of cytomegalovirus exposure and HLA in healthy donors. The PCR employed 60 Vbeta primers together with 13 Jbeta primers. Produced via immunoSEQ multiplex PCR; TCRdb's table is partial and in-frame only. The table lists some 190,000 clones, approximately 80% of them singletons. Sequenced: PBMCs. The receptors stem from a man between 18 and 35 years old in good health and CMV-seronegative.

The CDR3 sequence: CASSETGGFQPQHF. Here the CDR3 DNA reads TGTGCCAGCAGCGAAACGGGGGGGTTTCAGCCCCAGCATTTT. The V gene is TRBV4-2, the J gene TRBJ1-5, with D possibly matching TRBD1 (5 bases). CDR3 length: 14 residues. Germline values: CDR1 LGHNA, CDR2 YNFKEQ. Between the trimmed V and J ends, which lost 5 bases and 6 bases, there was a span of 14 bases.

The V gene is TRBV7-6, the J gene TRBJ1-5; D gene ambiguous. V gave up 4 bases and J gave up 0 bases, with 16 bases separating them. The germline V gene has CDR1 SGHVS and CDR2 FNYEAQ. This CDR3 region has 17 residues. The CDR3 nucleotides read TGTGCCAGCAGCTCCCGGGTCTTCTTTTATAGCAATCAGCCCCAGCATTTT. Its translation is CASSSRVFFYSNQPQHF.

CDR3 sequence (DNA): TGTGCCTGGAGCGATGACAGGGTATCAGAGACCCAGTACTTC. The encoded protein is CAWSDDRVSETQYF. This sequence joins TRBV30 and TRBJ2-5; 7 bases match TRBD1. The ends lost 3 bases at V and 4 bases at J; junction bases unmatched: 8. Germline V gene data show CDR1 as GTSNPN and CDR2 as SVGIG (reference sequence). The CDR3 contains 14 residues.

The chain employs TRBV6-5 and TRBJ1-5, with 7 bases identical to TRBD1. With V trimmed by 10 bases and J by 0 bases, 9 bases remained unmatched. The germline CDR1 and CDR2 sequences are MNHEY and SVGAGI. The CDR3 spans 15 residues. CDR3 sequence reads: CAIAKTGNSNQPQHF. The CDR3 bases are TGTGCCATCGCTAAGACAGGGAATAGCAATCAGCCCCAGCATTTT.

The J gene is TRBJ2-6, the V gene TRBV27; D is perhaps TRBD2 (6 bases). Germline values: CDR1 MNHEY, CDR2 SMNVEV (reference sequence). The V end was cut by 4 bases, the J end by 3 bases, with 16 bases between. The CDR3 covers 17 residues. CDR3: CASSSRRRGFGANVLTF. CDR3 nucleotide sequence: TGTGCCAGCAGTTCCCGAAGGAGGGGTTTTGGGGCCAACGTCCTGACTTTC.